The source of this T cell receptor beta chain is a study of technical replicates of blood from several donors. Data came from immunoSEQ multiplex PCR; TCRdb stores just in-frame clones and leaves some out. The sample includes 70,000 or so clones, approximately 98% of them seen just once. This CDR3 contains 14 residues. CDR1 is MNHNS, CDR2 SASEGT, per germline. Germline trimming cut 5 bases from V and 4 bases from J; bases unmatched to any gene: 3. The receptor comes from a human donor in good health. The chain combines TRBV6-1 with TRBJ2-1; 9 nucleotides match TRBD2. Input material: T cells isolated from PBMCs. The CDR3 coding sequence is TGTGCCAGCAGTCGCGCGGGAGGGTACAATGAGCAGTTCTTC. It translates to CASSRAGGYNEQFF.